Detailed here is one T cell receptor (beta chain). This clonotype was seen repeatedly, ten times or more. It lacks a known antigen. No per-base quality is available; no much larger clone lies one base away. This specimen comes from a study of T cells after yellow fever vaccination (dated by TCRdb to between 2019 and 2020). Regarding the study in general: The SMART-Seq v4 Ultra Low Input RNA kit was used to prepare libraries from fractions with low cell numbers. The cohort comprised two healthy male donors, one aged 18 to 29 and one aged 30 to 39 years. Blood was drawn at multiple timepoints before and after primary and secondary immunization, with bulk PBMC replicates and cell subsets isolated. To follow T-cell clones before and after both primary and booster YFV17D yellow fever vaccination, bulk TCR alpha and beta repertoires underwent longitudinal sequencing.

Synthesis of TCR cDNA relied on 5'RACE template switching, a step that introduced a universal primer site along with unique molecular identifiers. Priming for cDNA synthesis came from both the TCR alpha and TCR beta constant segments. Two PCR steps were used to amplify libraries, with sample barcodes and sequencing adapters being added in the second step. Libraries were sequenced on Illumina HiSeq 2500 (2x100 bp) or NovaSeq (2x150 bp). Under the source paper's analysis protocol: MIGEC was used to demultiplex reads and collapse the reads into UMI consensus sequences, and MiXCR was used for V(D)J alignment. Vaccine-responding clonotypes were identified with edgeR using replicate PBMC samples, with FDR below 0.01 and a log2 fold change above 5 up to day 15 being required. Each bulk clonotype was labeled CD4 or CD8 based on which sequenced repertoire, CD4 or CD8, contained the clonotype at higher abundance. TCRdb trimmed the raw reads at Q25, called clones with MiXCR and kept productive beta chains. Entries that share a CDR3 protein sequence are merged under the most common genes and DNA. In this record, the V and J calls reflect TCRdb's handling and not the investigators' own analysis. The sample yields hundreds of thousands of distinct CDR3 sequences; approximately 12% were counted once. The biggest ten clones account for over 12% of the sample.

The junction carries 6 bases between V and J, which are trimmed by 2 bases and 0 bases respectively. The CDR3, from cysteine to phenylalanine, totals 13 residues. The DNA shown is the 39-base CDR3, in frame from base 1. As encoded in the germline V gene (reference sequence), CDR1 is SGHNT while CDR2 is YYREEE. Broad study findings and their caveats: Computational filtering was required because FACS-sorted repertoires could contain abundant contaminating clonotypes from the bulk population. A small fraction of clonotypes appeared in both the CD4 and CD8 compartments, likely as a result of convergent recombination. Only a couple of donors were included in the study, so the extent to which the findings can be generalized is limited. Most clones expanded after primary vaccination (about 96% of CD4 and approximately 86% of CD8) were re-detected after the booster, suggesting that broad memory maintenance occurred. The secondary T-cell response was found to be weaker but faster than the primary response, with a peak reached on day 5 rather than on day 15.

The treatment or condition label of this sample denotes: live attenuated yellow fever vaccine strain. At each blood-draw timepoint, two biological replicates of bulk PBMCs were collected. A standard Ficoll-Paque protocol was used to isolate PBMCs from peripheral blood. TriZol was used to extract RNA from bulk PBMCs, CD4 and CD8 fractions, and dextramer-positive and dextramer-negative fractions. Recombination joined TRBV5-4 with TRBJ2-7; no confident D gene assignment can be made. Sequencing was performed on PBMCs, taken on the day of the yellow fever booster vaccination. This receptor was taken from a young man who received the YFV17D yellow fever vaccine. CDR3 protein: CASSFPSSYEQYF. The DNA sequence follows: TGTGCCAGCAGCTTTCCTAGCTCCTACGAGCAGTACTTC.